These T cell receptor beta chains were read from a single sample in a study of shared clonotypes between healthy human individuals. Produced via immunoSEQ multiplex PCR; TCRdb's table is partial and in-frame only. Of about 480,000 clones listed, 60% to 80% were seen once; the top ten hold around 13%. Sequencing was done on a sample of PBMCs. The receptors originated from a woman aged 40 to 50 in good health. Some clones in this sample may be carry-over from other donors' samples. The CDR3 runs from the conserved cysteine through the conserved F or W. D genes are given only for firm matches. The size entry is marked missing in some rows and otherwise reads once, few, many or a size class.

clone_size: few
cdr3_length: 17
v_call: TRBV28
d_call: TRBD1
j_call: TRBJ2-7
cdr3_aa: CASSLPSGQGVSYEQYF
cdr3_nt: TGTGCCAGCAGCCTACCCAGTGGACAGGGGGTGTCCTACGAGCAGTACTTC

clone_size: .
cdr3_length: 13
v_call: TRBV7-8
d_call: .
j_call: TRBJ2-2
cdr3_aa: CASSFQPRGELFF
cdr3_nt: TGTGCCAGCAGCTTTCAGCCCCGAGGGGAGCTGTTTTTT

clone_size: .
cdr3_length: 16
v_call: TRBV9
d_call: .
j_call: TRBJ1-3
cdr3_aa: CASSPRQGRSGNTIYF
cdr3_nt: TGTGCCAGCAGCCCTCGGCAGGGAAGGTCTGGAAACACCATATATTTT

clone_size: .
cdr3_length: 14
v_call: TRBV7-9
d_call: TRBD2
j_call: TRBJ2-7
cdr3_aa: CASTSGGGPYEQYF
cdr3_nt: TGTGCCAGCACCTCGGGGGGAGGGCCCTACGAGCAGTACTTC

clone_size: .
cdr3_length: 20
v_call: TRBV4-1
d_call: TRBD1
j_call: TRBJ1-4
cdr3_aa: CASSPPPGQGYGTLLKKLFF
cdr3_nt: TGCGCCAGCAGCCCGCCTCCGGGACAGGGTTATGGGACCCTTTTGAAAAAACTGTTTTTT

clone_size: .
cdr3_length: 16
v_call: TRBV5-1
d_call: TRBD2
j_call: TRBJ2-3
cdr3_aa: CASSVTSGPFTDTQYF
cdr3_nt: TGCGCCAGCAGCGTGACTAGCGGTCCTTTCACAGATACGCAGTATTTT

clone_size: .
cdr3_length: 15
v_call: TRBV4-2
d_call: TRBD2
j_call: TRBJ2-7
cdr3_aa: CASSRTGTRSYEQYF
cdr3_nt: TGTGCCAGCAGCCGCACCGGGACTAGGTCCTACGAGCAGTACTTC

clone_size: .
cdr3_length: 14
v_call: TRBV10-3
d_call: TRBD2
j_call: TRBJ2-1
cdr3_aa: CATSGTSGRDPEFF
cdr3_nt: TGTGCCACCTCCGGGACTAGCGGGAGAGACCCCGAGTTCTTC

clone_size: .
cdr3_length: 16
v_call: TRBV7-2
d_call: TRBD2
j_call: TRBJ2-7
cdr3_aa: CASSLGGTAGGREQYF
cdr3_nt: TGTGCCAGCAGCTTAGGTGGGACAGCGGGGGGTAGGGAGCAGTACTTC

clone_size: .
cdr3_length: 14
v_call: TRBV7-2
d_call: TRBD2
j_call: TRBJ2-5
cdr3_aa: CASSWTSAGKTQYF
cdr3_nt: TGTGCCAGCAGCTGGACTAGCGCGGGGAAGACCCAGTACTTC

clone_size: .
cdr3_length: 13
v_call: TRBV27
d_call: .
j_call: TRBJ1-1
cdr3_aa: CASSTRMGTEAFF
cdr3_nt: TGTGCCAGCAGTACCCGTATGGGCACTGAAGCTTTCTTT

clone_size: .
cdr3_length: 12
v_call: TRBV28
d_call: .
j_call: TRBJ1-5
cdr3_aa: CASAGANQPQHF
cdr3_nt: TGTGCCAGCGCAGGAGCCAATCAGCCCCAGCATTTT

clone_size: .
cdr3_length: 16
v_call: TRBV9
d_call: TRBD1
j_call: TRBJ2-2
cdr3_aa: CASSVWGQGGTGELFF
cdr3_nt: TGTGCCAGCAGCGTGTGGGGACAGGGTGGAACCGGGGAGCTGTTTTTT

clone_size: .
cdr3_length: 16
v_call: TRBV5-1
d_call: .
j_call: TRBJ1-1
cdr3_aa: CASSARDKNQNTEAFF
cdr3_nt: TGCGCCAGCAGCGCCCGGGACAAAAACCAGAACACTGAAGCTTTCTTT

clone_size: .
cdr3_length: 13
v_call: TRBV21-1
d_call: .
j_call: TRBJ2-3
cdr3_aa: CASAGTAPDTQYF
cdr3_nt: TGTGCCAGCGCCGGGACGGCGCCAGATACGCAGTATTTT

clone_size: .
cdr3_length: 15
v_call: TRBV4-3
d_call: .
j_call: TRBJ2-7
cdr3_aa: CASSQVGAAGYEQYF
cdr3_nt: TGCGCCAGCAGCCAAGTAGGGGCGGCGGGATACGAGCAGTACTTC

clone_size: .
cdr3_length: 13
v_call: TRBV11-3
d_call: TRBD1
j_call: TRBJ2-7
cdr3_aa: CASSRDRGVEQYF
cdr3_nt: TGTGCCAGCAGTCGTGACAGGGGAGTCGAGCAGTACTTC

clone_size: .
cdr3_length: 13
v_call: TRBV5-4
d_call: .
j_call: TRBJ2-1
cdr3_aa: CASNPDAVNEQFF
cdr3_nt: TGTGCCAGCAACCCGGACGCCGTCAATGAGCAGTTCTTC

clone_size: .
cdr3_length: 17
v_call: TRBV7-3
d_call: .
j_call: TRBJ2-1
cdr3_aa: CASSLTPTRPSYNEQFF
cdr3_nt: TGTGCCAGCAGCTTAACCCCGACTAGGCCCTCCTACAATGAGCAGTTCTTC

clone_size: few
cdr3_length: 17
v_call: TRBV13
d_call: .
j_call: TRBJ2-7
cdr3_aa: CASSPEGARSGSGEQYF
cdr3_nt: TGTGCCAGCAGCCCGGAGGGGGCGAGAAGCGGGAGCGGGGAGCAGTACTTC

clone_size: .
cdr3_length: 13
v_call: TRBV7-8
d_call: .
j_call: TRBJ1-5
cdr3_aa: CASTLGGIQPQHF
cdr3_nt: TGTGCCAGCACCCTCGGGGGCATCCAGCCCCAGCATTTT

clone_size: few
cdr3_length: 16
v_call: TRBV5-1
d_call: .
j_call: TRBJ2-1
cdr3_aa: CASSTDPASSYNEQFF
cdr3_nt: TGCGCCAGCAGCACCGACCCCGCGAGCTCCTACAATGAGCAGTTCTTC

clone_size: .
cdr3_length: 13
v_call: TRBV10-1
d_call: .
j_call: TRBJ2-2
cdr3_aa: CASSPGNTGELFF
cdr3_nt: TGCGCCAGCAGTCCAGGGAACACCGGGGAGCTGTTTTTT

clone_size: .
cdr3_length: 16
v_call: TRBV9
d_call: .
j_call: TRBJ2-3
cdr3_aa: CASSVANTGMTDTQYF
cdr3_nt: TGTGCCAGCAGCGTAGCTAATACCGGAATGACAGATACGCAGTATTTT

clone_size: .
cdr3_length: 18
v_call: TRBV29-1
d_call: .
j_call: TRBJ1-2
cdr3_aa: CSVEDRAGRTRGVYGYTF
cdr3_nt: TGCAGCGTTGAAGATCGGGCGGGGAGAACTCGAGGGGTCTATGGCTACACCTTC

clone_size: .
cdr3_length: 13
v_call: TRBV6-6
d_call: .
j_call: TRBJ1-1
cdr3_aa: CASRPAARTEAFF
cdr3_nt: TGTGCCAGCAGACCCGCCGCGAGGACTGAAGCTTTCTTT

clone_size: .
cdr3_length: 13
v_call: TRBV18
d_call: .
j_call: TRBJ2-7
cdr3_aa: CASSPGSSYEQYF
cdr3_nt: TGTGCCAGCTCCCCGGGGAGTTCTTACGAGCAGTACTTC

clone_size: .
cdr3_length: 11
v_call: TRBV20-1
d_call: .
j_call: TRBJ2-1
cdr3_aa: CSAMTGDEQFF
cdr3_nt: TGCAGTGCTATGACGGGGGATGAGCAGTTCTTC

clone_size: once
cdr3_length: 16
v_call: TRBV4-3
d_call: TRBD1
j_call: TRBJ2-7
cdr3_aa: CASSQDRTGGNYEQYF
cdr3_nt: TGCGCCAGCAGCCAAGATAGGACAGGGGGGAATTACGAGCAGTACTTC

clone_size: many
cdr3_length: 14
v_call: TRBV19
d_call: .
j_call: TRBJ2-7
cdr3_aa: CASSMSQSLYEQYF
cdr3_nt: TGTGCCAGTAGTATGAGCCAGTCCCTCTACGAGCAGTACTTC

clone_size: few
cdr3_length: 14
v_call: TRBV27
d_call: TRBD1
j_call: TRBJ2-3
cdr3_aa: CASRDRVRPDTQYF
cdr3_nt: TGTGCCAGTAGGGACAGGGTGAGGCCAGATACGCAGTATTTT

clone_size: .
cdr3_length: 14
v_call: TRBV6-5
d_call: .
j_call: TRBJ2-7
cdr3_aa: CASSYGRGVDEQYF
cdr3_nt: TGTGCCAGCAGTTACGGGAGGGGGGTGGACGAGCAGTACTTC

clone_size: many
cdr3_length: 11
v_call: TRBV25-1
d_call: .
j_call: TRBJ2-1
cdr3_aa: CASSALLEQFF
cdr3_nt: TGTGCCAGCAGTGCACTTCTCGAGCAGTTCTTC

clone_size: .
cdr3_length: 14
v_call: TRBV6-5
d_call: .
j_call: TRBJ2-3
cdr3_aa: CASSYREGTDTQYF
cdr3_nt: TGTGCCAGCAGTTACAGGGAGGGCACAGATACGCAGTATTTT

clone_size: .
cdr3_length: 12
v_call: TRBV10-2
d_call: .
j_call: TRBJ2-7
cdr3_aa: CASRARAYEQYF
cdr3_nt: TGCGCCAGCAGGGCCAGAGCCTACGAGCAGTACTTC

clone_size: .
cdr3_length: 15
v_call: TRBV7-2
d_call: .
j_call: TRBJ1-1
cdr3_aa: CASSPRGPTGTEAFF
cdr3_nt: TGTGCCAGCAGCCCCCGGGGGCCTACGGGGACTGAAGCTTTCTTT

clone_size: few
cdr3_length: 17
v_call: TRBV19
d_call: TRBD1
j_call: TRBJ1-5
cdr3_aa: CASSPRWGQGSNQPQHF
cdr3_nt: TGTGCCAGTAGTCCCCGGTGGGGACAGGGGAGCAATCAGCCCCAGCATTTT

clone_size: .
cdr3_length: 14
v_call: TRBV11-3
d_call: TRBD1
j_call: TRBJ1-1
cdr3_aa: CASSFRGRDTEAFF
cdr3_nt: TGTGCCAGCAGCTTCAGGGGGCGGGACACTGAAGCTTTCTTT

clone_size: .
cdr3_length: 14
v_call: TRBV19
d_call: TRBD1
j_call: TRBJ2-7
cdr3_aa: CASKLSGQGNEQYF
cdr3_nt: TGTGCCAGTAAACTTTCCGGACAGGGAAACGAGCAGTACTTC

clone_size: .
cdr3_length: 15
v_call: TRBV5-6
d_call: TRBD1
j_call: TRBJ2-3
cdr3_aa: CASSSTGERTDTQYF
cdr3_nt: TGTGCCAGCAGCTCGACAGGGGAACGAACAGATACGCAGTATTTT

clone_size: few
cdr3_length: 13
v_call: TRBV7-2
d_call: .
j_call: TRBJ1-2
cdr3_aa: CASSLQGRDGYTF
cdr3_nt: TGTGCCAGCAGCTTACAGGGGAGGGATGGCTACACCTTC